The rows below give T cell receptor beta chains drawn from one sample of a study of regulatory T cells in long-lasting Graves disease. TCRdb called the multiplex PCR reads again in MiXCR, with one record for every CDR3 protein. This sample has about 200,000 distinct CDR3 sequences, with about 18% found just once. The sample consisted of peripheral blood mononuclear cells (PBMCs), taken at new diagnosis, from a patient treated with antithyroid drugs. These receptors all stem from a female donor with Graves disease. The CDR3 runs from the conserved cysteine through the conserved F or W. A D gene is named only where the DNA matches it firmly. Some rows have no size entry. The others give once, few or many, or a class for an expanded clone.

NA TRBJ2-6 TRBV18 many CASKGVNGANVLTF TGTGCCAGCAAAGGGGTTAACGGGGCCAACGTCCTGACTTTC
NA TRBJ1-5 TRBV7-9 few CASSLVGGKDQPQHF TGTGCCAGCAGCTTAGTGGGGGGTAAGGATCAGCCCCAGCATTTT
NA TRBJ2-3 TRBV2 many CASSEANRADTQYF TGTGCCAGCAGTGAAGCGAACAGGGCAGATACGCAGTATTTT
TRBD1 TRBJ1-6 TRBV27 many CASSPRGLPSSYNSPLHF TGTGCCAGCAGCCCCAGGGGGCTCCCTAGCTCCTATAATTCACCCCTCCACTTT
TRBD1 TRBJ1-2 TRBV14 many CASSIRGNYGYTF TGTGCCAGCAGCATCAGGGGGAACTATGGCTACACCTTC
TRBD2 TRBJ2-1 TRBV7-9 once CATQSSGREKFYNEQFF TGTGCCACCCAGTCCAGCGGGAGGGAAAAATTTTACAATGAGCAGTTCTTC
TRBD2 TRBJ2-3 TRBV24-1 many CATSDPISGSTDTQYF TGTGCCACCAGTGATCCCATTAGCGGGAGTACAGATACGCAGTATTTT
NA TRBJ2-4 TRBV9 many CASSVDGSGLAKNIQYF TGTGCCAGCAGCGTAGATGGTTCGGGGCTCGCCAAAAACATTCAGTACTTC
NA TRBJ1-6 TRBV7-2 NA CASTPQEGNSPLHF TGTGCCAGCACCCCTCAGGAGGGGAATTCACCCCTCCACTTT
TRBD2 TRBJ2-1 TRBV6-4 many CASSAAGAGHEQFF TGTGCCAGCAGTGCGGCGGGAGCGGGTCATGAGCAGTTCTTC
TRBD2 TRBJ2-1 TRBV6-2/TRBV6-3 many CASSSLAGFDEQFF TGTGCCAGCAGTAGTCTAGCGGGATTCGATGAGCAGTTCTTC
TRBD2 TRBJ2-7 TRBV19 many CASSSPSGIREQYF TGTGCCAGTAGTTCCCCTAGCGGGATCCGGGAGCAGTACTTC
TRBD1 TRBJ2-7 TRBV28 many CASTPGQHYEQYF TGTGCCAGCACTCCGGGACAGCACTACGAGCAGTACTTC
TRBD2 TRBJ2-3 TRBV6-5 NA CASSWSGRSTDTQYF TGTGCCAGCAGTTGGAGCGGGAGAAGCACAGATACGCAGTATTTT
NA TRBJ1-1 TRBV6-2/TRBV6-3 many CASITNTEAFF TGTGCCAGTATAACGAACACTGAAGCTTTCTTT
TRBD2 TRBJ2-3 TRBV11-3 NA CASSPGLAEDTQYF TGTGCCAGCAGCCCGGGACTAGCGGAAGATACGCAGTATTTT
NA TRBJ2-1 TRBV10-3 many CAISDPGDRYNEQFF TGTGCCATCAGTGATCCGGGGGACAGATACAATGAGCAGTTCTTC
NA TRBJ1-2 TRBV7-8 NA CASSPLTGGGYGYTF TGTGCCAGCAGCCCCTTGACGGGCGGGGGCTATGGCTACACCTTC
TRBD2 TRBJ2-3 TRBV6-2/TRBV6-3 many CASTPAGVETDTQYF TGTGCCAGCACCCCAGCGGGAGTAGAGACAGATACGCAGTATTTT
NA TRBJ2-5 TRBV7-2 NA CASSLPDRWAQYF TGTGCCAGCAGCTTGCCGGACAGATGGGCCCAGTACTTC
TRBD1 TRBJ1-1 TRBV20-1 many CSARESGTGGMGTEAFF TGCAGTGCTAGAGAATCCGGGACAGGGGGCATGGGCACTGAAGCTTTCTTT
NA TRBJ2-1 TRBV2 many CASSAAEGSYNEQFF TGTGCCAGCAGTGCGGCGGAGGGCTCATACAATGAGCAGTTCTTC
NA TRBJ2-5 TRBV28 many CASSKVSGEETQYF TGTGCCAGCAGCAAGGTGTCTGGGGAAGAGACCCAGTACTTC
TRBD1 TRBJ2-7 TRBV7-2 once CASRGGQGADEQYF TGTGCCAGCAGGGGGGGACAGGGGGCGGACGAGCAGTACTTC
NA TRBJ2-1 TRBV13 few CASSSRGFDYNEQFF TGTGCCAGCAGCTCTCGGGGGTTTGACTACAATGAGCAGTTCTTC
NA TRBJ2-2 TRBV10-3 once CAISPGRNTGELFF TGTGCCATCAGTCCCGGGAGGAACACCGGGGAGCTGTTTTTT
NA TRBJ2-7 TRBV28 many CASSLAGTYEQYF TGTGCCAGCAGTTTGGCAGGTACCTACGAGCAGTACTTC
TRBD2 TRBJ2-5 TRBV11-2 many CASSLRKVTSGRARETQYF TGTGCCAGCAGCTTACGGAAGGTTACTAGCGGGAGGGCCAGAGAGACCCAGTACTTC
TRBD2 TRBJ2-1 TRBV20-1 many CSARGALAGEYNEQFF TGCAGTGCTAGGGGTGCCCTAGCGGGAGAGTACAATGAGCAGTTCTTC
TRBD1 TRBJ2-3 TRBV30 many CAWSVRGWDRGTDTQYF TGTGCCTGGAGTGTAAGAGGTTGGGACAGGGGTACAGATACGCAGTATTTT
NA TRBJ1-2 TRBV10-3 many CAISESKQMDGYTF TGTGCCATCAGTGAGTCGAAACAGATGGATGGCTACACCTTC
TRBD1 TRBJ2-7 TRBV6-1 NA CASRETGTYEQYF TGTGCCAGCAGGGAGACAGGGACCTACGAGCAGTACTTC
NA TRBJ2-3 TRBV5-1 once CASSLVGQPTDTQYF TGCGCCAGCAGCTTGGTGGGCCAGCCCACAGATACGCAGTATTTT
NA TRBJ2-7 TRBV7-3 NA CASSLNPGSLNEQYF TGTGCCAGCAGCTTAAATCCCGGGAGTTTAAACGAGCAGTACTTC
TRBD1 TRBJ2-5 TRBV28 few CASRERTGTRETQYF TGTGCCAGTAGGGAGAGGACAGGGACGAGGGAGACCCAGTACTTC
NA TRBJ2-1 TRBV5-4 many CASSLRGPYNEQFF TGTGCCAGCAGCTTGCGGGGTCCCTACAATGAGCAGTTCTTC
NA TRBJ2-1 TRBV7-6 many CASSPRAAGNEQFF TGTGCCAGCAGCCCCCGGGCAGCTGGAAATGAGCAGTTCTTC
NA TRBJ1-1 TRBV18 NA CASSPPGGERTEAFF TGTGCCAGCTCCCCGCCCGGGGGAGAACGCACTGAAGCTTTCTTT
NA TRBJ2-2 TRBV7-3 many CASSFSTLNTGELFF TGTGCCAGCAGCTTCTCCACTTTAAACACCGGGGAGCTGTTTTTT
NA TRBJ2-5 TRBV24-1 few CATSAGPYETQYF TGTGCCACCAGTGCAGGGCCCTACGAGACCCAGTACTTC
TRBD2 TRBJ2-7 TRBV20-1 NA CSVLRLAGGPPEQYF TGCAGTGTTCTCCGGTTAGCGGGAGGGCCTCCCGAGCAGTACTTC
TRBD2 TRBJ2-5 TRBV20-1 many CSATHLAEQETQYF TGCAGTGCCACTCACCTAGCGGAACAAGAGACCCAGTACTTC
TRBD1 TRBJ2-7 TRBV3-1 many CASSPDRGRSEQYF TGTGCCAGCAGCCCGGACAGGGGGCGAAGCGAGCAGTACTTC